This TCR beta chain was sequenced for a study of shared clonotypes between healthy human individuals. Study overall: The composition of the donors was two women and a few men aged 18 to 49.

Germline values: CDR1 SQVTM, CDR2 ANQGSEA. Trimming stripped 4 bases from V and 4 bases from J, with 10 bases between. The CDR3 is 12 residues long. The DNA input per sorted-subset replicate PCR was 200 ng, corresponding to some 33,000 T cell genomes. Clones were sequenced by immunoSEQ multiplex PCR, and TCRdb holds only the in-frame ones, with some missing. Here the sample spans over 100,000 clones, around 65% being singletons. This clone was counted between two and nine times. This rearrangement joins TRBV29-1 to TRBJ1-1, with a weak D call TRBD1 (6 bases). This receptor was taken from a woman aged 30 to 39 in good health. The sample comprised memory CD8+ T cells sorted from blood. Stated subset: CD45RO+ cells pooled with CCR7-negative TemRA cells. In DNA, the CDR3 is TGCAGCGTTGTCCCCAGGGGCACTGAAGCTTTCTTT. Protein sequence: CSVVPRGTEAFF.